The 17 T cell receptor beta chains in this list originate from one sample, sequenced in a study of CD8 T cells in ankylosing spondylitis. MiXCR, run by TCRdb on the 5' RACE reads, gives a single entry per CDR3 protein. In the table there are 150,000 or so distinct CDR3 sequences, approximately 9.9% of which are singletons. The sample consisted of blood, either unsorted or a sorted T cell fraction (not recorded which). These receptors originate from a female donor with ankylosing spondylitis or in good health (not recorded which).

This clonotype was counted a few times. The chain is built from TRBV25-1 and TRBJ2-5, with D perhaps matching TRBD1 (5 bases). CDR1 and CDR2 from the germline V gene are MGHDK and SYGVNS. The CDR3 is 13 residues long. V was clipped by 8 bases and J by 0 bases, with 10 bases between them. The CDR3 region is CASFSDNQETQYF. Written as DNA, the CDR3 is TGTGCCAGCTTCTCGGACAACCAAGAGACCCAGTACTTC.

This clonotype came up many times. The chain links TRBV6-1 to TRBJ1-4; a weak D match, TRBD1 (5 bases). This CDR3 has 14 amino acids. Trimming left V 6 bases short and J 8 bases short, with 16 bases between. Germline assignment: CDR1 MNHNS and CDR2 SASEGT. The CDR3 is CASSEKTRVEKLFF. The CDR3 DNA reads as TGTGCCAGCAGCGAAAAGACCAGGGTGGAAAAACTGTTTTTT.

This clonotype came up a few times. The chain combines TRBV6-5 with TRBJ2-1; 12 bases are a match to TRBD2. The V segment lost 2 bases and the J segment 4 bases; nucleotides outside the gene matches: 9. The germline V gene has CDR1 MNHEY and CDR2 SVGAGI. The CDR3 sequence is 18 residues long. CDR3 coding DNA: TGTGCCAGCAGTTACGGTCTAGCGGGAGGGCCGGGGTACAATGAGCAGTTCTTC. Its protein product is CASSYGLAGGPGYNEQFF.

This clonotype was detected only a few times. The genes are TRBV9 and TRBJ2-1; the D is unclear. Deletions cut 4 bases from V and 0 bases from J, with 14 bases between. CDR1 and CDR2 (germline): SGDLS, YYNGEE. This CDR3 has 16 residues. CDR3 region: CASSSPAGVSYNEQFF. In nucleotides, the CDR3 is TGTGCCAGCAGCTCACCGGCTGGGGTCTCCTACAATGAGCAGTTCTTC.

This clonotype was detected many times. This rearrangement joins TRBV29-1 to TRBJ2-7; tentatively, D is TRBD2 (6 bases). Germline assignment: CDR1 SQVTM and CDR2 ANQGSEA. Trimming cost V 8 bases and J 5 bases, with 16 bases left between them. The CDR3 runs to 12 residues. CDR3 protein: CSSADRRDEQYF. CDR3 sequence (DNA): TGCAGCTCTGCGGACCGGAGGGACGAGCAGTACTTC.

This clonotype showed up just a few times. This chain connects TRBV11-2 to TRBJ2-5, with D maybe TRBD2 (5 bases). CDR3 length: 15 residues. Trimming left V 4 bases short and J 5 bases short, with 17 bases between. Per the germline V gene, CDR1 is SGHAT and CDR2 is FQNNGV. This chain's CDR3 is CASSSYGGSRETQYF. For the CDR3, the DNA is TGTGCCAGCAGCTCTTACGGTGGGAGTCGGGAGACCCAGTACTTC.

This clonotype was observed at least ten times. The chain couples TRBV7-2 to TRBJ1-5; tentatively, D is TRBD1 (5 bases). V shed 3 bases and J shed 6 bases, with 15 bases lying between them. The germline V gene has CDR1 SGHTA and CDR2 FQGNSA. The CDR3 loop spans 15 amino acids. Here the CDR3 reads CASSLSGFGGQPQHF. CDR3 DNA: TGTGCCAGCAGCTTGTCAGGGTTCGGGGGTCAGCCCCAGCATTTT.

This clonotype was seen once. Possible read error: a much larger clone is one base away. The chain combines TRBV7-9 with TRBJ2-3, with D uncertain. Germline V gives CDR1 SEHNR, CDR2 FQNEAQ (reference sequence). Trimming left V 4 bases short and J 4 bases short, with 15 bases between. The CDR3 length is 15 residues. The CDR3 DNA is TGTGCCAGCAGCTCGCACATGGAGATCTCAGATACGCAGTATTTT. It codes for CASSSHMEISDTQYF.

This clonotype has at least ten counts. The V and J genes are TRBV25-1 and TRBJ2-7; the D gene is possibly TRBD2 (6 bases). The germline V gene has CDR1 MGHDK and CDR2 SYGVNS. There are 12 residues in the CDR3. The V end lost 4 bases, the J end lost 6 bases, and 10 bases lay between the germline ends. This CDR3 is CASSVGLGEQYF. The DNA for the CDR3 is TGTGCCAGCAGTGTGGGACTCGGCGAGCAGTACTTC.

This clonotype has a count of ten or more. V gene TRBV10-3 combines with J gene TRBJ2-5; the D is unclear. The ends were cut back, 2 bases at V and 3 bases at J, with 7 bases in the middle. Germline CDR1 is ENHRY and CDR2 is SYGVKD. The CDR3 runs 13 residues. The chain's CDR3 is CAISEGREETQYF. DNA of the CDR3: TGTGCCATCAGTGAGGGTAGGGAAGAGACCCAGTACTTC.

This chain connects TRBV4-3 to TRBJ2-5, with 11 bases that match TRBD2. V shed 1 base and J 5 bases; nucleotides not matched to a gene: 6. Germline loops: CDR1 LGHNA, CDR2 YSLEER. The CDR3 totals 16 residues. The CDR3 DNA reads TGCGCCAGCAGCCAAGCAACTAGCGGGAGTCAGGAGACCCAGTACTTC. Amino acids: CASSQATSGSQETQYF.

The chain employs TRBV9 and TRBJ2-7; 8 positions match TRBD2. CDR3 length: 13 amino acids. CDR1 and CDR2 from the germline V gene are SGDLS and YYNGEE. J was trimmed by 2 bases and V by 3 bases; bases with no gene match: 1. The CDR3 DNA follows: TGTGCCAGCAGCGAGGGACTAGCCTACGAGCAGTACTTC. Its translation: CASSEGLAYEQYF.

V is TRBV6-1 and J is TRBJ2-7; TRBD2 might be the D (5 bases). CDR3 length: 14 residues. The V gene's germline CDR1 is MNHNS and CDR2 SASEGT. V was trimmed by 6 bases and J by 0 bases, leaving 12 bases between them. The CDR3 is CASRTAASSYEQYF. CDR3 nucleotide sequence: TGTGCCAGCAGAACAGCGGCGAGCTCCTACGAGCAGTACTTC.

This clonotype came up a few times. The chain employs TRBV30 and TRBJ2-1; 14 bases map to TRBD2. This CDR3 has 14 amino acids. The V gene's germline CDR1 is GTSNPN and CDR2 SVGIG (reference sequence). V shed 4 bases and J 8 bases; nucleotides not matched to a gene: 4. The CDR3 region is CAWTTSGRAYEQFF. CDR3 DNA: TGTGCCTGGACGACTAGCGGGAGGGCTTATGAGCAGTTCTTC.

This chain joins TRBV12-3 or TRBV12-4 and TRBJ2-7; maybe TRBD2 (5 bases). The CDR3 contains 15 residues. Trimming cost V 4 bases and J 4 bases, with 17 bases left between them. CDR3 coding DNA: TGTGCCAGCAGTTACGGGGATGTATTCGGGTACGAGCAGTACTTC. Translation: CASSYGDVFGYEQYF.

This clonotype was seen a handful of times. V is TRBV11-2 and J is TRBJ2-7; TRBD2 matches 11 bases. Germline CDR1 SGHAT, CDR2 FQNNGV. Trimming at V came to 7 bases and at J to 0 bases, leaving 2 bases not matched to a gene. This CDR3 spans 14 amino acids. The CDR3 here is CASTLAGGSYEQYF. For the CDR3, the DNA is TGTGCCAGCACCCTAGCGGGGGGCTCCTACGAGCAGTACTTC.

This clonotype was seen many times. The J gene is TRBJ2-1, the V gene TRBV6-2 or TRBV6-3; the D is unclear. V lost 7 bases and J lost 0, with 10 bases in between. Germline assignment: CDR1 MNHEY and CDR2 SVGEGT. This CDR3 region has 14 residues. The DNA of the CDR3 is TGTGCCAGCAACCATGACCTCTCCTACAATGAGCAGTTCTTC. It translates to CASNHDLSYNEQFF.